The 10 T cell receptor beta chains presented below share a single source sample, sequenced in a study of T cell responses to AZD1222 COVID-19 vaccine. Using immunoSEQ multiplex PCR, the repertoire was profiled, and TCRdb retains in-frame clones only, with some absent. Of some 110,000 clones listed, over 90% were seen once; the top ten hold less than 5%. The input for sequencing was peripheral blood, taken on day 0 of AZD1222 vaccination. The source of these receptors is an adult in good health.

This chain links TRBV30 with TRBJ2-5; D remains ambiguous. This CDR3 region has 11 residues. Germline V CDR1 and CDR2: GTSNPN, SVGIG (reference sequence). Trimming left V 4 bases short and J 1 base short, with 4 bases between. This CDR3 is CAWKFQETQYF. CDR3 nucleotides: TGTGCCTGGAAGTTCCAAGAGACCCAGTACTTC.

This rearrangement joins TRBV19 to TRBJ1-2; TRBD1 matches 9 bases. This CDR3 comprises 13 residues. Germline V gene sequence: CDR1 LNHDA, CDR2 SQIVND (reference sequence). Germline trimming cut 9 bases from V and 7 bases from J; bases unmatched to any gene: 9. The CDR3 is CASHPRDRVGYTF. The CDR3 region has the DNA TGTGCCAGCCACCCCCGGGACAGGGTTGGCTACACCTTC.

The V call is TRBV24-1, the J call TRBJ2-1; 8 bases agree with TRBD2. The germline V gene encodes CDR1 KGHDR and CDR2 SFDVKD. V lost 8 bases, J lost 7 bases, and 9 bases stayed unmatched. This CDR3 has 14 amino acids. CDR3 amino acids: CATTPSTSGNEQFF. The CDR3 DNA reads TGTGCCACCACCCCTAGCACTAGCGGAAATGAGCAGTTCTTC.

The V gene is TRBV5-1, the J gene TRBJ1-2; 8 bases are shared with TRBD1. The CDR3 runs 18 residues. With V trimmed by 4 bases and J by 2 bases, 16 bases remained unmatched. Germline CDR1 is SGHRS and CDR2 is YFSETQ. CDR3 DNA: TGCGCCAGCAGCGGCCTCGGGACAGGCTCCGGGGGAAACTATGGCTACACCTTC. This encodes CASSGLGTGSGGNYGYTF. The whole variable domain, remainder taken from reference TRBV5-1 and TRBJ1-2, is KAGVTQTPRYLIKTRGQQVTLSCSPISGHRSVSWYQQTPGQGLQFLFEYFSETQRNKGNFPGRFSGRQFSNSRSEMNVSTLELGDSALYLCASSGLGTGSGGNYGYTFGSGTRLTVV.

The CDR3: CATSRSLSEGSGYTF. Written as DNA, the CDR3 is TGTGCCACCAGCAGATCCCTTTCCGAGGGCTCTGGCTACACCTTC. The chain recombines TRBV15 with TRBJ1-2, with D uncertain. In germline, CDR1 is LNHNV, CDR2 YYDKDF (reference sequence). The CDR3 runs 15 residues. V was trimmed by 2 bases and J by 7 bases, leaving 17 bases between them.

The genes are TRBV7-9 and TRBJ1-1; the D is unclear. This CDR3 is 14 amino acids long. The germline V and J ends were trimmed by 2 bases and 2 bases, with 9 bases remaining between them. Germline V gene lookup returns CDR1 SEHNR and CDR2 FQNEAQ (reference sequence). CDR3 sequence (DNA): TGTGCCAGCAGCTTACCGAGTATAAACACTGAAGCTTTCTTT. Its protein is CASSLPSINTEAFF.

The V gene is TRBV5-4, the J gene TRBJ2-1, with 9 bases that match TRBD2. Germline loops: CDR1 SGHNT, CDR2 YYREEE (reference sequence). The CDR3 has 18 amino acids. Trimming cost V 4 bases and J 0 bases; bases outside gene matches: 11. In DNA form, the CDR3 reads TGTGCCAGCAGCGGCCGGGCGGGAGGGCCGTTCTCCTACAATGAGCAGTTCTTC. Amino acids: CASSGRAGGPFSYNEQFF.

The count of this clone is one. The rearrangement joins TRBV25-1 to TRBJ1-2; D possibly corresponds to TRBD1 (5 bases). V dropped 4 bases and J dropped 1 base, with 13 bases sitting between them. The length of the CDR3 is 15 residues. Germline V gives CDR1 MGHDK, CDR2 SYGVNS. CDR3 in DNA: TGTGCCAGCAGTGCTGCCGGGACGGGTAACTATGGCTACACCTTC. Its translation: CASSAAGTGNYGYTF.

The rearrangement links TRBV2 to TRBJ2-7, with 7 positions matching TRBD2. Trimming at V came to 5 bases and at J to 2 bases, leaving 15 bases not matched to a gene. The CDR3 loop spans 17 amino acids. Germline V gene data show CDR1 as SNHLY and CDR2 as FYNNEI. CDR3 in amino acids: CASSHNPTYTSAYEQYF. CDR3 DNA sequence: TGTGCCAGCAGTCACAACCCCACCTATACTAGCGCCTACGAGCAGTACTTC.

This chain uses TRBV29-1 with TRBJ2-1; TRBD1 might be the D (6 bases). The CDR3 runs 12 residues. Germline loops: CDR1 SQVTM, CDR2 ANQGSEA. The germline V and J ends were trimmed by 4 bases and 5 bases, with 9 bases remaining between them. CDR3 sequence: CSVGQVNNEQFF. Written as DNA, the CDR3 is TGCAGCGTTGGACAGGTGAACAATGAGCAGTTCTTC.